This entry concerns a single T cell receptor beta chain. Its specificity is not known. 13 Jbeta primers and 60 Vbeta primers were used for the PCR. Profiled with immunoSEQ multiplex PCR; TCRdb holds only in-frame clones, not every one. The table includes over 85,000 clones, more than 75% detected once. The sample is drawn from a study of cytomegalovirus exposure and HLA in healthy donors. Study findings and constraints: DRB1 showed the most TCR associations and HLA-C the fewest in a later analysis, as rates varied by HLA locus. Analysis performed later showed TCR beta chains linked to HLA being more clonally expanded than equally common others. With further analysis later on, most CMV-associated TCR beta chains appeared HLA-restricted. Some public TCRs appeared in many individuals, while most sequences were rare.

The CDR3 is 12 amino acids. V lost 0 bases to trimming and J lost 7 bases, with 7 bases between them. In germline, CDR1 is GTSNPN, CDR2 SVGIG (reference sequence). This chain connects TRBV30 to TRBJ1-3; D gene unclear. The receptor was isolated from a man in his forties or fifties in good health and CMV-seronegative. Material for sequencing was PBMCs. The CDR3 here is CAWSVLANTIYF. The CDR3 nucleotides read TGTGCCTGGAGTGTATTAGCGAACACCATATATTTT.